The entry below describes one T cell receptor (beta chain). Its antigen remains undetermined. Nothing much larger sits one base from this clone, and base qualities are not available. The cohort consisted of 650 to 700 healthy bone marrow donors. At the time of sampling, all cohort members were nominally healthy, though unrecorded immune exposures were likely present. The donor was CMV seronegative and belonged to the group of 350 to 400 seronegative cohort members. Each donor provided a peripheral blood sample, and peripheral blood mononuclear cells were used for TCR beta sequencing. Genomic DNA was extracted from the blood cell samples with the Qiagen DNeasy Blood Extraction Kit. The data are from a study of cytomegalovirus exposure and HLA in healthy donors (dated by TCRdb to between 2016 and 2019). Context from the whole study: An earlier analysis of fewer than 750 of the donors reported about 300 Gb of sequence data and 95 million to 130 million unique TCR beta sequences obtained from about 179 million T cells. The study used immunosequencing to profile the T cell repertoires of about 670 subjects and linked those repertoires to cytomegalovirus serostatus. Of the 350 to 450 genotyped donors, roughly 76% were placed in the genetic ancestry cluster associated with self-reported Caucasian donors. To decide whether each TCR beta V gene segment behaved as functional or pseudogenic, an earlier analysis of nearly 600 of the donors relied on high-throughput TCR beta sequencing. Genome-wide SNP genotypes for about three fifths of the roughly 670 donors were used in a later genetic analysis, which treated that subset as a discovery cohort. On average, roughly 240,000 unique TCR beta nucleotide sequences were sequenced per donor among a few hundred genotyped donors of the cohort, with about 17% of those sequences being non-productive. HLA typing included class I and class II loci at four-digit resolution. In addition to the first cohort of several hundred subjects, a separate validation cohort of approximately 120 different subjects was used. An early release covering some 640 HLA-typed donors comprised 250 to 350 gigabases of sequencing data and around 86 million unique TCR sequences. In the later analysis, no new phenotypic data were used to find candidate immune exposures; instead, reliance was placed on TCR beta sequences and their occurrence across donors. Typing coverage varied by locus: roughly 620-630 donors for A, B, C, DRB1 and DQB1; approximately 500 for DQA1; 606 for DPA1; around 450 for DPB1. The aim of the study was to test whether cataloging public T cell receptors could identify signatures of past pathogen exposure. To predict cytomegalovirus infection status, the study brought together high-throughput TCR immunosequencing, statistical association of individual TCRs with disease status, and machine learning. Donor age, sex, ethnicity and CMV serostatus were compiled together with the repertoire data. To study patterns of TCR occurrence, a later analysis re-analyzed previously published TCR beta repertoires from hundreds of donors and added high-resolution HLA genotyping. Five DR-DQ haplotypes were handled as single units for association and clustering because linkage in the cohort was strong. All discovery cohort repertoires had been generated using a single sequencing platform. General study outcomes and caveats: In an earlier analysis of some 500 of the donors, most TCR beta V segments appeared in productive rearrangements about 87% or about 30% of the time, broadly matching IMGT annotations. A further reported finding was that TCR beta sequences accurately predicted the HLA-A and HLA-B alleles for most subjects in the first cohort. While some public TCRs were present in many individuals, most TCR sequences turned up only very rarely across donors. Only TCR beta chains were sequenced in this cohort, and the absence of alpha or paired-chain data limited detectable features. Sequencing depth was assumed to be roughly uniform across donors in the presence/absence analyses, though that assumption may not hold. A later analysis found that most CMV-associated TCR beta chains appeared HLA-restricted, with HLA associations seemingly driven largely by CMV exposure. According to a later analysis, parvovirus B19, influenza, CMV and Epstein-Barr virus appeared linked to several top co-occurrence clusters. Linkage disequilibrium might explain the correlated functional status among segregating V segments, but an unknown experimental factor could not be ruled out. In both the original and validation cohorts, the classifier was reported to diagnose cytomegalovirus status with high specificity and sensitivity. In a later analysis, 16,951 TCR beta sequences were associated with specific HLA alleles at a false discovery rate of 0.05. When HLA alleles, especially DR and DQ, strongly co-occurred, attributing TCR associations to individual alleles was difficult. According to a later genetic analysis, donors in an Asian-associated ancestry cluster had fewer N-insertions in productive TCRs than the approximately 630-donor mean. In vitro tests confirmed that three of the cytomegalovirus-associated TCR beta chains recognize cytomegalovirus antigens. In a later analysis, TCR association rates were found to vary across HLA loci, with the most associated TCRs seen for DRB1 alleles and the fewest for HLA-C alleles. Because HLA typing was unavailable for some donors at each locus, only the typed subset was used in association tests. Compared with equally common non-associated chains, HLA-associated TCR beta chains in a later analysis were more clonally expanded and had lower generation probabilities. The only immune exposure information available for the cohort was CMV serostatus. The authors suggested that the approach could potentially be generalized to other disease states and immunological phenotypes. A cluster of highly shared sequence variants was judged likely to be a technical artifact of the sequencing pipeline. An association between a missense DCLRE1C variant and V-gene and J-gene trimming of TCR beta chains was found in a later genetic analysis and replicated in an independent cohort. A total of 150 or so TCR beta chains were listed by the study as associated with cytomegalovirus. Some 16 rarely observed V segments, including chromosome 9 orphons, were excluded from the earlier analysis of approximately 500 of the donors because counts were too low.

Library generation was performed with the immunoSEQ multiplex PCR assay. For the multiplex PCR, a mixture combining 60 forward primers for TCR Vbeta segments and 13 reverse primers for TCR Jbeta segments was used. The CDR3 region of rearranged TCR beta genes was amplified from genomic DNA with a multiplex PCR assay. Amplified TCR beta libraries were sequenced as 87-base-pair reads on the Illumina HiSeq System. Turning to the authors' computational methods: Across the 670 or so repertoires, a later analysis counted tens of millions of unique TCR beta chains, roughly 11 million of which were shared by at least two donors. A nearest-neighbor algorithm error-corrected the raw reads and collapsed the reads into unique sequences, merging closely related sequences to remove PCR and sequencing errors. Alignment of CDR3 sequences to IMGT reference sequences was used to assign V, D and J gene segments. Each retained sequence needed at least a six-nucleotide match to both a V gene segment and a J gene segment. A rearrangement was called productive if the CDR3 had no stop codons and remained in frame with V and J, and every other rearrangement was called non-productive. Following IMGT convention, CDR3 was defined as the stretch from the second conserved V-encoded cysteine to the conserved J-encoded phenylalanine. The earlier analysis of about 610 of the donors excluded any sequence lacking an unambiguous match to a single V gene segment. In an earlier analysis of a few hundred of the donors, V segments were called functional above 56.7% productive rearrangements and were called segregating when the between-donor standard deviation exceeded 5%. A statistical classification framework was built to diagnose cytomegalovirus status from the catalog of TCR beta chain sequences. A later analysis assigned V and J genes by comparing TCR nucleotide sequences with IMGT/GENE-DB human TR gene sequences. A later analysis assigned CDR3 sequences and most-parsimonious VDJ recombination scenarios with the TCRdist pipeline. In a later analysis, each TCR beta chain was defined by its CDR3 amino acid sequence together with its V-gene family, and reads without a unique V-gene family were excluded. As a way to deal with suspected cross-contamination and a sequencing artifact, a later analysis dropped 450 to 600 nucleotide sequences that were highly shared and had low generation probability. For each public chain, a later analysis derived a clonal expansion index from normalized ranks of inferred template counts within each repertoire. In a later analysis, generation probabilities were computed using a VDJ recombination model fitted to out-of-frame rearrangements, and the results were checked against IGoR. A later analysis scored TCR-TCR, TCR-HLA and TCR-CMV co-occurrence with hypergeometric tests, applying a repertoire-size bias correction to TCR pairs. False discovery rates were estimated in a later analysis by permuting HLA or CMV assignments 20 times. In a later analysis, co-occurring TCRs were grouped with DBSCAN, and TCRdist sequence similarity was added when clustering was performed within HLA-allele-positive subsets. Co-occurrence clustering excluded repertoires with fewer than 30,000 or more than 120,000 public chains, plus five with anomalous nucleotide sharing. Entries here come from immuneACCESS through TCRdb and include only in-frame sequences with V and J called. Some clones fail to appear in such tables; in the studies checked, an unresolved V gene covers under half of the shortfall, and the cause of the remainder is unknown. The DNA gave D and trimming, while V, J and clone size come from that table. This sample has about 200,000 clones in its table, and roughly 79% of those were observed once. Together, the top ten hold approximately 2% of the sample.

The receptor was isolated from a male donor in good health and CMV-seronegative. Sequencing was carried out using PBMCs.

The base sequence is TGTGCCAGCACCCCAGGGTCTTACAATGAGCAGTTCTTC. The resulting protein is CASTPGSYNEQFF. The chain joins TRBV6-5 to TRBJ2-1, and perhaps TRBD1 as D gene, on 5 matching bases. V and J lose 7 bases and 4 bases, and a span of 11 bases separates them. In the germline V gene, CDR1 corresponds to MNHEY and CDR2 to SVGAGI. The CDR3 has 13 amino acids, counting the end cysteine and phenylalanine. The CDR3 DNA has 39 bases and is translated from base 1.